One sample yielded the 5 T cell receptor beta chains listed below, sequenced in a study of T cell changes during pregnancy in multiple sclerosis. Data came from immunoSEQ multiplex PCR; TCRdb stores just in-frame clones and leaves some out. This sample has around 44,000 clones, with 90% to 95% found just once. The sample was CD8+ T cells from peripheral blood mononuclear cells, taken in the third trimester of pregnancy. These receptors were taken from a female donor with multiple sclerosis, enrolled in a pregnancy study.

CDR3 in DNA: TGTGCCAGCAGTTTGGGAGGGGCGCTCGGCTACACCTTC. This translates into CASSLGGALGYTF. This rearrangement joins TRBV28 to TRBJ1-2, with D possibly TRBD1 on 5 matching bases. V shed 3 bases and J shed 8 bases, with 13 bases lying between them. CDR3 length: 13 residues. Germline-derived CDR1 and CDR2 are MDHEN and SYDVKM.

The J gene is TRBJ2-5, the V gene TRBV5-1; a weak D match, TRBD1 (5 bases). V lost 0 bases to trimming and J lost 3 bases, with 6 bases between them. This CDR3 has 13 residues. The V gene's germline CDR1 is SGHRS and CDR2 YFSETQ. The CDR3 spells CASSLVREETQYF. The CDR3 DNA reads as TGCGCCAGCAGCTTGGTCAGGGAAGAGACCCAGTACTTC.

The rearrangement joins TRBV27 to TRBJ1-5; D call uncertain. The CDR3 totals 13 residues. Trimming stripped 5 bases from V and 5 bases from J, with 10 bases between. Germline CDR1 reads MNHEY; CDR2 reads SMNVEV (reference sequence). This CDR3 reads CASSVRNYQPQHF. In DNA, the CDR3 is TGTGCCAGCAGTGTGCGTAATTATCAGCCCCAGCATTTT.

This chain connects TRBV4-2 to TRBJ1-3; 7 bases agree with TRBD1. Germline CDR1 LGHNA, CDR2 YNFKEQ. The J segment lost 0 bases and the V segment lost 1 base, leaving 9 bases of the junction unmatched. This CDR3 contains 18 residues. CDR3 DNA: TGTGCCAGCAGCCAAGTCTTGGGACAGACGAGCTCTGGAAACACCATATATTTT. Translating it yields CASSQVLGQTSSGNTIYF.

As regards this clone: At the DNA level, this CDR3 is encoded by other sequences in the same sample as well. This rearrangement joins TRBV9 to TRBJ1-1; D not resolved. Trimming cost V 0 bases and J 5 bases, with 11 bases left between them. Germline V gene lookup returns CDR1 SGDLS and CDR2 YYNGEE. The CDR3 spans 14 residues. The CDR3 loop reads CASSVAGGQTEAFF. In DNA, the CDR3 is TGTGCCAGCAGCGTAGCGGGCGGGCAGACTGAAGCTTTCTTT.